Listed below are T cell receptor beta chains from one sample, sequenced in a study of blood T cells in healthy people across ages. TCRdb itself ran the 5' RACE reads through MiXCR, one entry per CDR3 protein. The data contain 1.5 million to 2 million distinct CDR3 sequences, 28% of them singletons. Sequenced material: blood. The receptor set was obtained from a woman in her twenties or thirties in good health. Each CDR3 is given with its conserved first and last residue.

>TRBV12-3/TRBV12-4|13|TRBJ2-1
CAGSYQRVGLKFF
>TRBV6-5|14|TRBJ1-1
CASKETGGYTEAFF
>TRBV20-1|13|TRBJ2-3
CSANSGGRDTQYF
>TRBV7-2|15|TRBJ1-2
CASSLDGRSDYGYTF
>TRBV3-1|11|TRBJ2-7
CASSGPSEQYF
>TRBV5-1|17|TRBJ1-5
CASRLQPGTGRDQPQHF
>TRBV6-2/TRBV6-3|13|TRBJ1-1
CASSRDSHTEAFF
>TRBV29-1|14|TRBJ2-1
CSVDSGLAGVEQFF
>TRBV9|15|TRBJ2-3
CASSPSGGAIDTQYF
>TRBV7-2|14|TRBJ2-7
CASIPSGRTYEQYF
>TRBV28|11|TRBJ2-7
CAIQGGYEQYF
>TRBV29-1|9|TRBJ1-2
CSPSSGYTF
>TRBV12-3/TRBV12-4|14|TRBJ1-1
CASSSGRAGIEAFF
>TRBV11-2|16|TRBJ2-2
CASSAYSGRNGGELFF
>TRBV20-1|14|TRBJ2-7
CSARSVDKSYEQYF
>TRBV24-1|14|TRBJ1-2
CATSDRTGRDGYTF
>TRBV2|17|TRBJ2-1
CASSELGLAGDYNEQFF
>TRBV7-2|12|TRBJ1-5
CASGEREQPQHF
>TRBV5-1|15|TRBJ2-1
CASSQDSYLVDEQFF
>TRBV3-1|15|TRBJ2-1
CASSQGLAGPSEQFF
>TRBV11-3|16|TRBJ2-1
CASSPNGGSSYNEQFF
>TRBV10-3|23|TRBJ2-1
CAISEKKVISGWREGGSYNEQFF
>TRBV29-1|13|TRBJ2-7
CSVDGTSDYEQYF
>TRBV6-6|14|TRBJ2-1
CASSLAGEYNEQLF
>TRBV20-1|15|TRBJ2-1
CSARGRTSFYDEQFF
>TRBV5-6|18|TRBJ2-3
CASSLETGWKGSVDTQYF
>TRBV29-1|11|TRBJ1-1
CSNGQGTEAFF
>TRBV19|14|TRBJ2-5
CASSFSTRGETQYF